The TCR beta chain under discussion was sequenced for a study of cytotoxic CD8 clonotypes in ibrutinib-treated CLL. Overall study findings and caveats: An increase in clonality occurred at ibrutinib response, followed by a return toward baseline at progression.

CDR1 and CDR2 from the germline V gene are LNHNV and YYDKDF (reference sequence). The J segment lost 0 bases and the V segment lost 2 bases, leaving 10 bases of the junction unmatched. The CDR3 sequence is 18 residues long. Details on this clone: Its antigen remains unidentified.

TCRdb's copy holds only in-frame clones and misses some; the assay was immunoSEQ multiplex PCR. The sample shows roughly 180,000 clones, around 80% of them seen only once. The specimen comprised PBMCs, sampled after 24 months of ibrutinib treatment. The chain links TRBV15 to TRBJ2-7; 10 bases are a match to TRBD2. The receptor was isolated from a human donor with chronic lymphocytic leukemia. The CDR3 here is CATSRNLRTSGISYEQYF. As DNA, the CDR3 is TGTGCCACCAGCAGAAACCTTAGGACTAGCGGTATCTCCTACGAGCAGTACTTC. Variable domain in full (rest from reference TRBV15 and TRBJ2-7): DAMVIQNPRYQVTQFGKPVTLSCSQTLNHNVMYWYQQKSSQAPKLLFHYYDKDFNNEADTPDNFQSRRPNTSFCFLDIRSPGLGDTAMYLCATSRNLRTSGISYEQYFGPGTRLTVT.